The rows below give T cell receptor beta chains drawn from one sample of a study of T cell responses to AZD1222 COVID-19 vaccine. Measured with immunoSEQ multiplex PCR; TCRdb has only the in-frame clones, and not every one. The repertoire holds about 130,000 clones, with around 87% as singletons. The sample consisted of peripheral blood, taken on day 0 of AZD1222 vaccination. The receptor source for this set is an adult in good health. Each CDR3 is given with its conserved first and last residue. The order of the fields is D gene, clone size, V gene, J gene, CDR3 DNA, CDR3 protein. The D gene is left open where the match is weak. Clone size, where shown, is once, few, many, or a class for clones that have expanded.

>NA|NA|TRBV27|TRBJ1-1
TGTGCCAGCAGAGAGGGGACTCTGAACACTGAAGCTTTCTTT
CASREGTLNTEAFF
>NA|NA|TRBV12-3/TRBV12-4|TRBJ1-5
TGTGCCAGCAGTCCCCTCCCCAATCAGCCCCAGCATTTT
CASSPLPNQPQHF
>NA|NA|TRBV5-4|TRBJ2-1
TGTGCCAGCAGCTCAGACCTCCTCAATGAGCAGTTCTTC
CASSSDLLNEQFF
>NA|NA|TRBV11-2|TRBJ1-1
TGTGCCAGCAGCTTATGGGGGAACATGAACACTGAAGCTTTCTTT
CASSLWGNMNTEAFF
>NA|NA|TRBV5-4|TRBJ1-5
TGTGCCAGCAGCTTCGGGAGCAATCAGCCCCAGCATTTT
CASSFGSNQPQHF
>NA|few|TRBV6-6|TRBJ2-3
TGTGCCAGCAGTTACTCCGGGTCCCGCACAGATACGCAGTATTTT
CASSYSGSRTDTQYF
>NA|NA|TRBV24-1|TRBJ2-2
TGTGCCACCAGGGGGTTGTCGAACACCGGGGAGCTGTTTTTT
CATRGLSNTGELFF
>TRBD1|NA|TRBV7-9|TRBJ1-6
TGTGCCAGCAGCTTAGGGAGGACAGGGGGCCAGGATAATTCACCCCTCCACTTT
CASSLGRTGGQDNSPLHF
>NA|NA|TRBV7-9|TRBJ2-2
TGTGCCAGCAGCTTATCCTTCTCCCAGGGTACTACCGGGGAGCTGTTTTTT
CASSLSFSQGTTGELFF
>NA|NA|TRBV13|TRBJ2-7
TGTGCCAGCAGCTTCCAATCCTACGAGCAGTACTTC
CASSFQSYEQYF
>NA|NA|TRBV6-5|TRBJ1-6
TGTGCCAGCAGTTACCGACGGATTACCAATTCACCCCTCCACTTT
CASSYRRITNSPLHF
>NA|NA|TRBV3-1/TRBV3-2|TRBJ2-3
TGTGCCAGCAGCCAAGATTGGGCGGGTAGCACAGATACGCAGTATTTT
CASSQDWAGSTDTQYF
>TRBD1|NA|TRBV6-5|TRBJ1-1
TGTGCCAGCAGGAGGACAGGGGAGAACACTGAAGCTTTCTTT
CASRRTGENTEAFF
>NA|NA|TRBV9|TRBJ2-7
TGTGCCAGCAGCGTAGACAGGTTCGATGAGCAGTACTTC
CASSVDRFDEQYF
>NA|NA|TRBV5-4|TRBJ2-2
TGTGCCAGCAGCTTGGTGGGGAGAAACACCGGGGAGCTGTTTTTT
CASSLVGRNTGELFF
>NA|NA|TRBV19|TRBJ2-7
TGTGCCAGTAGTCCGGGACACCTCTACGAGCAGTACTTC
CASSPGHLYEQYF
>TRBD1|NA|TRBV6-5|TRBJ2-7
TGTGCCAGCAGTCCCCCGGACAGGGTCTACGAGCAGTACTTC
CASSPPDRVYEQYF
>NA|NA|TRBV18|TRBJ1-5
TGTGCCAGCTCAAATCAGATTCTGGGGGATCAGCCCCAGCATTTT
CASSNQILGDQPQHF
>NA|NA|TRBV10-3|TRBJ2-7
TGTGCCATCAGTGAGTCTCAGGTCTCCTACGAGCAGTACTTC
CAISESQVSYEQYF
>NA|NA|TRBV19|TRBJ2-5
TGTGCCACCTCAATCGGAGGACAAGAGACCCAGTACTTC
CATSIGGQETQYF
>NA|NA|TRBV19|TRBJ1-1
TGTGCCAGTAGTATAGGTGACCGGGACCCTGAAGCTTTCTTT
CASSIGDRDPEAFF
>NA|once|TRBV28|TRBJ1-6
TGTGCCAGCATCACAAACGGCGGAGAGGGTTCACCCCTCCACTTT
CASITNGGEGSPLHF
>TRBD2|NA|TRBV14|TRBJ2-5
TGTGCCAGCAGTGCGCTAGCGGGGGAGACCCAGTACTTC
CASSALAGETQYF
>NA|NA|TRBV11-2|TRBJ2-2
TGTGCCAGCAGCTTTGCCAGCGCCGGGGAGCTGTTTTTT
CASSFASAGELFF
>TRBD2|NA|TRBV20-1|TRBJ2-1
TGCAGTGCTAGTCTGCGGGGGGGCGGTGAGCAGTTCTTC
CSASLRGGGEQFF
>NA|NA|TRBV3-1/TRBV3-2|TRBJ2-2
TGTGCCAGCGCGAACACCGGGGAGCTGTTTTTT
CASANTGELFF
>TRBD2|once|TRBV2|TRBJ2-5
TGTGCCAGCAGTAAACTAGCGGGGCCGGAGTACTTC
CASSKLAGPEYF
>NA|few|TRBV14|TRBJ1-2
TGTGCCAGCAGCCAGGGAACTAACTATGGCTACACCTTC
CASSQGTNYGYTF
>NA|NA|TRBV6-5|TRBJ1-1
TGTGCCAGCAGGGCGAAGACAGCCTTGAACACTGAAGCTTTCTTT
CASRAKTALNTEAFF
>NA|once|TRBV12-3/TRBV12-4|TRBJ2-5
TGTGCCAGCAAAGATAGGTTAGGCGGGACCCAGTACTTC
CASKDRLGGTQYF
>NA|once|TRBV28|TRBJ2-7
TGTGCCAGCAGTTTGCGTTACGAGCAGTACTTC
CASSLRYEQYF
>TRBD1|NA|TRBV12-3/TRBV12-4|TRBJ1-1
TGTGCCAGCAGCCAGGGGGCCACTGAAGCTTTCTTT
CASSQGATEAFF
>NA|NA|TRBV19|TRBJ2-5
TGTGCCAGTAGTATAAGTAGGAGAGAGCAAGAGACCCAGTACTTC
CASSISRREQETQYF
>NA|NA|TRBV2|TRBJ2-7
TGTGCCAGCAGCGGATCCGACAGCCTTTCCTACGAGCAGTACTTC
CASSGSDSLSYEQYF
>NA|NA|TRBV7-2|TRBJ1-5
TGTGCCAGCAGCTTAAATGGAGGCAATCAGCCCCAGCATTTT
CASSLNGGNQPQHF
>NA|NA|TRBV5-1|TRBJ2-3
TGCGCCAGCAGCTATCCTACAGATACGCAGTATTTT
CASSYPTDTQYF
>NA|NA|TRBV7-9|TRBJ1-5
TGTGCCAGCAGCCCAAAGGGCATTATTGGGAGCAATCAGCCCCAGCATTTT
CASSPKGIIGSNQPQHF
>TRBD1|NA|TRBV29-1|TRBJ2-6
TGCAGCGTTGAAGATAAAAGGACAGGAGCTTTCTCTGGGGCCAACGTCCTGACTTTC
CSVEDKRTGAFSGANVLTF
>NA|NA|TRBV30|TRBJ1-6
TGTGCCTGGAGGCCGGTGCCACTTTCACCCCTCCACTTT
CAWRPVPLSPLHF
>NA|NA|TRBV28|TRBJ2-2
TGTGCCAGCAGCCTCTTTAACACCGGGGAGCTGTTTTTT
CASSLFNTGELFF
>NA|NA|TRBV5-1|TRBJ1-1
TGCGCCAGCAGCTCTCGCTTTGAAGCTTTCTTT
CASSSRFEAFF
>TRBD2|NA|TRBV5-1|TRBJ2-3
TGCGCCAGCAGCTTTTCCTTAGCGGGGGGCACAGATACGCAGTATTTT
CASSFSLAGGTDTQYF
>NA|NA|TRBV30|TRBJ1-1
TGTGCCTGGAATAGGGGGGTCCCTGAAGCTTTCTTT
CAWNRGVPEAFF
>NA|NA|TRBV4-1|TRBJ1-5
TGCGCCAGCAGCCAAGATGAAGGAAGACAGCCCCAGCATTTT
CASSQDEGRQPQHF
>NA|once|TRBV7-9|TRBJ2-3
TGTGCCAGCAGCTTTGCAGATACGCAGTATTTT
CASSFADTQYF
>NA|NA|TRBV5-1|TRBJ1-1
TGCGCCACCAGAGACCAGGGAATTACTGAAGCTTTCTTT
CATRDQGITEAFF
>NA|NA|TRBV24-1|TRBJ2-1
TGTGCCACCAGTGAGGCAAATTCGGGTGAGCAGTTCTTC
CATSEANSGEQFF
>NA|NA|TRBV5-8|TRBJ2-7
TGTGCCAGCAGCTTGGTACAGGGTCTGAGGGAGCAGTACTTC
CASSLVQGLREQYF
>NA|NA|TRBV28|TRBJ1-1
TGTGCCAGCAGTCCATCCGGGCCTCGGGGGACTGAAGCTTTCTTT
CASSPSGPRGTEAFF
>TRBD1|NA|TRBV24-1|TRBJ1-1
TGTGCCACCAGTGACAAAACAGGGGGCACTGAAGCTTTCTTT
CATSDKTGGTEAFF
>TRBD2|NA|TRBV19|TRBJ2-7
TGTGCCACCAGGACTAGCGGGGCCACCTACGAGCAGTACTTC
CATRTSGATYEQYF
>TRBD1|NA|TRBV5-1|TRBJ1-1
TGCGCCAGCAGCCCAGTGACCGGGACAGGGAGCGAAGCTTTCTTT
CASSPVTGTGSEAFF
>TRBD1|NA|TRBV19|TRBJ2-3
TGTGCCAGCGGGGACAGGGACACAGATACGCAGTATTTT
CASGDRDTDTQYF